The 24 T cell receptor beta chains below were found in one sample sequenced in a study of T cell repertoires in cytomegalovirus infection. TCRdb itself ran the reads through MiXCR, one entry per CDR3 protein. The sample carries hundreds of thousands of distinct CDR3 sequences, approximately 8.9% recorded once. Material: PBMCs. Receptors were obtained from a human donor in good health (CMV status not recorded). Some clones in this sample may be carry-over from other donors' samples.

In this sample, this clonotype turned up many times. The chain employs TRBV12-3 or TRBV12-4 and TRBJ2-1; D is uncertain. V gave up 5 bases and J gave up 10 bases, with 24 bases separating them. CDR3 size: 16 residues. DNA of the CDR3: TGTGCCAGCAGTACCCAGGAAAGTGTTGGAAGGAAGGAGCAGTTCTTC. Its protein product is CASSTQESVGRKEQFF.

This clonotype was detected many times. This chain uses TRBV20-1 with TRBJ2-7; TRBD1 is a possible D gene (5 bases). The germline CDR1 and CDR2 sequences are DFQATT and SNEGSKA (reference sequence). The CDR3 extends over 14 amino acids. Trimming took off 5 bases at V and 6 bases at J, with 20 bases between the two ends. The CDR3 DNA follows: TGCAGTGCTTCAGGGAATATCCCCCCCTCCGAGCAGTACTTC. Translating gives CSASGNIPPSEQYF.

This clonotype was counted at least ten times. This chain uses TRBV12-3 or TRBV12-4 with TRBJ2-2, with 8 nucleotides matching TRBD1. The V and J ends lost 7 bases and 2 bases, in that order; junction bases with no gene match: 6. The CDR3 contains 15 residues. The CDR3 DNA reads as TGTGCCAGCACCTGGACAGGGAGTAACACCGGGGAGCTGTTTTTT. Amino acids: CASTWTGSNTGELFF.

This clonotype was counted between two and nine times. The CDR3 DNA is TGCAGCGTTGGGGAAACCTACGAGCAGTACTTC. Its protein is CSVGETYEQYF. This rearrangement joins TRBV29-1 to TRBJ2-7; D not certain. The CDR3 covers 11 residues. CDR1 is SQVTM, CDR2 ANQGSEA, per germline. Trimming stripped 4 bases from V and 2 bases from J, with 6 bases between.

This clonotype was found many times. This sequence joins TRBV7-2 and TRBJ1-5; 7 nucleotides align to TRBD1. The CDR3 length is 15 residues. Per the germline V gene, CDR1 is SGHTA and CDR2 is FQGNSA. Germline trimming cut 2 bases from V and 4 bases from J; bases unmatched to any gene: 5. In DNA form, the CDR3 reads TGTGCCAGCAGCTTACAGGGGACAGTGAATCAGCCCCAGCATTTT. It yields the protein CASSLQGTVNQPQHF.

This clonotype occurred a few times. CDR3 region: CASSPAGRGPYNSPLHF. CDR3 coding DNA: TGCGCCAGCAGCCCCGCAGGGAGGGGCCCCTATAATTCACCCCTCCACTTT. This chain uses TRBV5-1 with TRBJ1-6; D possibly corresponds to TRBD1 (5 bases). V was pared by 4 bases and J by 2 bases, with 16 bases between. Germline CDR1 and CDR2: SGHRS and YFSETQ. This CDR3 is 17 amino acids long.

This clonotype was detected many times. V gene TRBV10-3 combines with J gene TRBJ1-1; weak D call: TRBD1 (6 bases). Germline V lookup: CDR1 ENHRY, CDR2 SYGVKD. The V end lost 11 bases, the J end lost 6 bases, and 19 bases lay between the germline ends. CDR3 length equals 13 residues. The CDR3 nucleotides are TGTGCCTTTTGGGCGCAGGGGAGCGCTGAAGCTTTCTTT. Protein: CAFWAQGSAEAFF.

The chain carries TRBV19 and TRBJ1-6; TRBD1 matches 7 bases. V lost 3 bases, J lost 9 bases, and 8 bases stayed unmatched. Germline V CDR1 and CDR2: LNHDA, SQIVND (reference sequence). The CDR3 runs 15 residues. The CDR3 bases are TGTGCCAGTAGTATCATCCGGGACAGAAGTTCACCCCTCCACTTT. Protein: CASSIIRDRSSPLHF.

There are many counts of this clonotype. This sequence joins TRBV7-2 and TRBJ1-2; D unresolved. The V gene's germline CDR1 is SGHTA and CDR2 FQGNSA. V dropped 5 bases and J dropped 5 bases, with 9 bases sitting between them. The CDR3 spans 12 residues. The CDR3 nucleotides are TGTGCCAGCAGCCTACACCCGTATGGCTACACCTTC. As protein: CASSLHPYGYTF.

The rearrangement joins TRBV5-1 to TRBJ2-7; no firm D call. This CDR3 has 13 residues. Deletions cut 5 bases from V and 3 bases from J, with 12 bases between. The germline V gene has CDR1 SGHRS and CDR2 YFSETQ. CDR3 amino acids: CASSQDANYEQYF. The CDR3 bases are TGCGCCAGCAGTCAAGACGCCAACTACGAGCAGTACTTC. The whole variable domain, remainder taken from reference TRBV5-1 and TRBJ2-7, is KAGVTQTPRYLIKTRGQQVTLSCSPISGHRSVSWYQQTPGQGLQFLFEYFSETQRNKGNFPGRFSGRQFSNSRSEMNVSTLELGDSALYLCASSQDANYEQYFGPGTRLTVT.

Details on this clonotype: A read error may be the cause here, since a much bigger clone is one base away. The CDR3 sequence is CASRWGPGTTEAFF. DNA for the CDR3: TGTGCCAGCAGGTGGGGTCCAGGGACCACTGAAGCTTTCTTT. The chain combines TRBV28 with TRBJ1-1, with D possibly being TRBD1 (5 bases). The germline V gene encodes CDR1 MDHEN and CDR2 SYDVKM. V was shortened by 6 bases and J by 4 bases, with 15 bases between the two germline ends. The CDR3 sequence is 14 residues long.

Comment on this clonotype: One junction end does not reproduce the germline sequence, and a read error may be involved. V is TRBV5-6 and J is TRBJ1-5, with 9 positions matching TRBD1. The CDR3 extends over 15 amino acids. Germline lookup yields CDR1 SGHDT and CDR2 YYEEEE. CDR3 sequence (DNA): TGTACCAGCAGCCGCGGGGGGACAGGGTCTCAGCCCCAGCATTTT. It codes for CTSSRGGTGSQPQHF.

This clonotype is a singleton in its sample. The chain is built from TRBV13 and TRBJ2-3; 7 positions match TRBD2. Germline-derived CDR1 and CDR2 are PRHDT and FYEKMQ (reference sequence). The CDR3 length is 15 residues. V dropped 6 bases and J dropped 2; count of bases not matched to a gene: 8. CDR3 loop: CASSRSGAPTDTQYF. In DNA, the CDR3 is TGTGCCAGCAGTCGAAGCGGGGCGCCCACAGATACGCAGTATTTT.

This clonotype was recorded many times. DNA for the CDR3: TGTGCCAGCAGCCAACAACGACAGATCAACACTGAAGCTTTCTTT. This sequence encodes CASSQQRQINTEAFF. The rearrangement joins TRBV7-9 to TRBJ1-1; D possibly corresponds to TRBD1 (5 bases). The V gene's germline CDR1 is SEHNR and CDR2 FQNEAQ (reference sequence). Trimming pared 5 bases from V and 2 bases from J, leaving 15 bases between. The CDR3 is made up of 15 amino acids. The variable domain in full, with the rest retrieved from reference TRBV7-9 and TRBJ1-1, is DTGVSQNPRHKITKRGQNVTFRCDPISEHNRLYWYRQTLGQGPEFLTYFQNEAQLEKSRLLSDRFSAERPKGSFSTLEIQRTEQGDSAMYLCASSQQRQINTEAFFGQGTRLTVV.

This clonotype was seen ten or more times. The chain combines TRBV7-8 with TRBJ1-1; D uncertain. V was shortened by 7 bases and J by 1 base, with 13 bases between the two germline ends. The germline gives CDR1 SGHVS, CDR2 FQNEAQ. The CDR3 spans 14 residues. CDR3: CASIKLRGNTEAFF. CDR3 DNA: TGTGCCAGCATCAAATTACGGGGGAACACTGAAGCTTTCTTT.

This clonotype was detected many times. The rearrangement joins TRBV7-6 to TRBJ2-3; 9 bases are shared with TRBD1. CDR1 is SGHVS and CDR2 is FNYEAQ in the germline V gene. Unmatched junction bases numbered 6, after V lost 4 bases and J lost 1 base. The CDR3 sequence is 16 residues long. The CDR3 nucleotides read TGTGCCAGCAGCTCTCCTCGGACAGGGGGCACAGATACGCAGTATTTT. This sequence encodes CASSSPRTGGTDTQYF.

This clonotype was found many times. J is TRBJ2-3 and V is TRBV5-5; 7 bases agree with TRBD1. The germline V gene has CDR1 SGHKS and CDR2 YYEKEE (reference sequence). The J segment lost 0 bases and the V segment lost 4 bases, leaving 5 bases of the junction unmatched. The CDR3 has 15 amino acids. The CDR3 nucleotides are TGTGCCAGCAGCACCGGGACAGTAAGCACAGATACGCAGTATTTT. Protein: CASSTGTVSTDTQYF.

This clonotype was detected only a few times. This rearrangement joins TRBV10-3 to TRBJ1-1; D perhaps matches TRBD1 (5 bases). The V and J ends lost 4 bases and 5 bases respectively, with 11 bases between them. The CDR3 runs 13 residues. Germline CDR1 reads ENHRY; CDR2 reads SYGVKD. The CDR3: CAISGGGGTEAFF. CDR3 sequence (DNA): TGTGCCATCAGTGGGGGGGGGGGAACTGAAGCTTTCTTT.

This rearrangement joins TRBV6-2 or TRBV6-3 to TRBJ2-7; TRBD2 is a possible D gene (5 bases). V shed 1 base and J shed 3 bases, with 7 bases lying between them. Germline loops: CDR1 MNHEY, CDR2 SVGEGT. This CDR3 region has 13 residues. For the CDR3, the DNA is TGTGCCAGCAGTTACTACGGGGACTACGAGCAGTACGTC. Translated, it gives CASSYYGDYEQYV.

This clonotype was observed at least ten times. This chain connects TRBV28 to TRBJ1-1; maybe TRBD1 (6 bases). The germline V and J ends were trimmed by 3 bases and 5 bases, with 13 bases remaining between them. CDR3 length: 14 residues. Germline V gene lookup returns CDR1 MDHEN and CDR2 SYDVKM. The CDR3 spells CASSFRGLRTEAFF. The CDR3 DNA reads as TGTGCCAGCAGTTTCCGGGGGCTGCGGACTGAAGCTTTCTTT.

V and J are TRBV20-1 and TRBJ2-5, with 12 nucleotides matching TRBD2. This CDR3 spans 15 amino acids. Germline CDR1 reads DFQATT; CDR2 reads SNEGSKA (reference sequence). Unmatched junction bases numbered 10, after V lost 6 bases and J lost 5 bases. This CDR3 is CSARKRTSGVETQYF. For the CDR3, the DNA is TGCAGTGCAAGGAAGAGGACTAGCGGGGTGGAGACCCAGTACTTC.

The table lists this clonotype with many counts. V usage is TRBV12-3 or TRBV12-4 and J usage is TRBJ1-1; a weak D match, TRBD1 (5 bases). Trimming shortened V by 6 bases and J by 4 bases, and 12 bases separated the two germline ends. The CDR3 extends over 13 amino acids. The CDR3 DNA reads TGTGCCAGCAGCCCACAGGAGGGCACTGAAGCTTTCTTT. Its translation is CASSPQEGTEAFF.

This clonotype was recorded at least ten times. This rearrangement joins TRBV7-3 to TRBJ2-1; D is tentatively TRBD1 or TRBD2 (5 bases each). Looked up from germline, CDR1 is SGHTA and CDR2 is FQGTGA. The V gene lost 1 base and the J gene lost 4 bases, with 20 bases spanning the gap. The CDR3 spans 18 residues. The CDR3 bases are TGTGCCAGCAGCTTAAGGGGTTACGGGGACCGCACATACAATGAGCAGTTCTTC. Translating gives CASSLRGYGDRTYNEQFF.

This clonotype was seen more than once but under ten times. Germline is not matched at one junction end, which may reflect a read error. The chain links TRBV3-1 to TRBJ1-2; 7 bases line up with TRBD1. Germline-derived CDR1 and CDR2 are LGHDT and YNNKEL (reference sequence). The CDR3 has 15 amino acids. CDR3: CASSQATTGLPRRAF. CDR3 nucleotide sequence: TGTGCCAGCAGCCAAGCTACGACAGGGCTGCCCCGTCGAGCCTTC.